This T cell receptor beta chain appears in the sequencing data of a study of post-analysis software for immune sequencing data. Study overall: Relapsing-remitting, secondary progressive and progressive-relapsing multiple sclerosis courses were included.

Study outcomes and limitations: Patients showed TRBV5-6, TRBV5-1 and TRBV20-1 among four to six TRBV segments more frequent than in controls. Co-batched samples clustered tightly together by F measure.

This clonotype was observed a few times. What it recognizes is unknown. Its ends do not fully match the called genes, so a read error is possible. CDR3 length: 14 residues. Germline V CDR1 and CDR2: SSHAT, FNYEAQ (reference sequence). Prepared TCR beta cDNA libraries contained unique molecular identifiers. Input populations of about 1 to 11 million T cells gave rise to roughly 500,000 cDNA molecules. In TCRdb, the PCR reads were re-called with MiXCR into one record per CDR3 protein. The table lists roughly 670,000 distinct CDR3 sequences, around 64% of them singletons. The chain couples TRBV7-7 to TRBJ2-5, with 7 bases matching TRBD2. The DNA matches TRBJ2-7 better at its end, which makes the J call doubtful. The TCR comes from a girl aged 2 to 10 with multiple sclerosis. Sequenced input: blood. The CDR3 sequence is CASSLGGKPYEQYF. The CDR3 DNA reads TGTGCTAGCAGCTTGGGAGGGAAACCCTACGAGCAGTACTTC.